This T cell receptor (beta chain) was obtained from a study of naive and memory T cell subsets. Study-wide findings and caveats: Activation and differentiation may alter RNA-based TCR counts.

An equimolar mix of two oligonucleotides served as the beta constant-region primer for TRBC1 and TRBC2. Nested alpha and beta constant-region primers with the SP2 primer drove four PCR rounds on ligated cDNA. Ligation attached a single-stranded oligonucleotide with a 12-nucleotide UMI and the SP2 primer to the cDNA 3' end. TCRdb processed the UMI-ligation and nested PCR reads anew with MiXCR; each CDR3 protein has one entry. The sample carries roughly 80,000 distinct CDR3 sequences, around 9% recorded once. The CDR3 has 15 amino acids. Per germline, CDR1 SGHDN and CDR2 FVKESK. V was trimmed by 2 bases and J by 5 bases, leaving 13 bases between them. In this sample, this clonotype turned up many times. Its antigen is as yet unknown.

The origin of this receptor is a human donor in good health. The sequencing input was naive CD8+ T cells from blood. This chain connects TRBV14 to TRBJ2-1, with D perhaps assigned TRBD1 or TRBD2 (5 bases each). The CDR3 bases are TGTGCCAGCAGCCAACGAGGGGTTTGGGACAATGAGCAGTTCTTC. Its protein product is CASSQRGVWDNEQFF. The variable domain in full, completed from reference TRBV14 and TRBJ2-1, reads EAGVTQFPSHSVIEKGQTVTLRCDPISGHDNLYWYRRVMGKEIKFLLHFVKESKQDESGMPNNRFLAERTGGTYSTLKVQPAELEDSGVYFCASSQRGVWDNEQFFGPGTRLTVL.